Listed here are 5 T cell receptor beta chains from one sample, sequenced in a study of blood T cell repertoires in COVID-19. The assay was immunoSEQ multiplex PCR, and TCRdb's table has in-frame clones only and misses some. The data contain 150,000 to 200,000 clones, 85% to 90% of them seen just once; the ten biggest clones take up 10%. The sequenced sample was peripheral blood. The receptors shown here come from a woman between 65 and 79 years old with COVID-19, enrolled during active disease.

The chain carries TRBV16 and TRBJ1-1; 7 nucleotides line up with TRBD1. Unmatched junction bases numbered 5, after V lost 3 bases and J lost 4 bases. CDR1 and CDR2 from the germline V gene are KGHSY and FQNENV. The CDR3 runs to 14 residues. CDR3 sequence (DNA): TGTGCCAGCAGCCAGAGACGACAGGGCACTGAAGCTTTCTTT. It yields the protein CASSQRRQGTEAFF.

This clone was seen just once. The V call is TRBV7-9, the J call TRBJ2-2, with a weak D call TRBD1 (5 bases). The CDR3 loop spans 14 amino acids. Germline lookup yields CDR1 SEHNR and CDR2 FQNEAQ (reference sequence). The V end was cut by 2 bases, the J end by 1 base, with 5 bases between. In DNA, the CDR3 is TGTGCCAGCAGCTTACAGGGGAACACCGGGGAGCTGTTTTTT. Its translation is CASSLQGNTGELFF. Full variable domain (outside the CDR3, taken from reference TRBV7-9 and TRBJ2-2): DTGVSQNPRHKITKRGQNVTFRCDPISEHNRLYWYRQTLGQGPEFLTYFQNEAQLEKSRLLSDRFSAERPKGSFSTLEIQRTEQGDSAMYLCASSLQGNTGELFFGEGSRLTVL.

The chain recombines TRBV5-1 with TRBJ1-4, with 7 bases matching TRBD1. Germline V gene data show CDR1 as SGHRS and CDR2 as YFSETQ. V dropped 4 bases and J dropped 3; count of bases not matched to a gene: 6. The CDR3 has 15 residues. The CDR3 reads CASSTRQGANEKLFF. CDR3 nucleotides: TGCGCCAGCAGCACCCGACAGGGCGCTAATGAAAAACTGTTTTTT. Full variable domain (missing parts from reference TRBV5-1 and TRBJ1-4): KAGVTQTPRYLIKTRGQQVTLSCSPISGHRSVSWYQQTPGQGLQFLFEYFSETQRNKGNFPGRFSGRQFSNSRSEMNVSTLELGDSALYLCASSTRQGANEKLFFGSGTQLSVL.

The sample holds a few counts of this clone. In DNA form, the CDR3 reads TGTGCCAGCAGCCAAGATGTGACCGTCGGCGGGGGCTACACCTTC. Protein product: CASSQDVTVGGGYTF. The chain couples TRBV3-1 (or the pseudogene TRBV3-2) to TRBJ1-2; D gene uncertain. Germline V CDR1 and CDR2: LGHDT, YNNKEL (reference sequence). This CDR3 has 15 residues. The ends were cut back, 0 bases at V and 8 bases at J, with 16 bases in the middle.

The chain links TRBV30 to TRBJ1-4; no definite D call. Between the trimmed V and J ends, which lost 7 bases and 6 bases, there was a span of 9 bases. CDR1 and CDR2 (germline): GTSNPN, SVGIG (reference sequence). The CDR3 consists of 11 residues. CDR3 region: CALEMDEKLFF. CDR3 DNA sequence: TGTGCCTTGGAGATGGATGAAAAACTGTTTTTT.